Shown below are 25 T cell receptor beta chains from a single sample sequenced in a study of blood T cell repertoires in COVID-19. Repertoires were generated with immunoSEQ multiplex PCR, while TCRdb's copy carries only in-frame clones and drops some. The table includes about 140,000 clones, 81% detected once. Sequenced material: peripheral blood. The receptors were gathered from a human donor in a cohort sampled during active COVID-19.

V gene TRBV24-1 combines with J gene TRBJ2-3; TRBD2 aligns across 12 bases. V lost 3 bases and J lost 2; bases outside the gene matches: 14. Germline CDR1 KGHDR, CDR2 SFDVKD. CDR3 size: 20 residues. CDR3 sequence (DNA): TGTGCCACCAGTGATATAAGGACTAGCGGGATCATGGGGCACACAGATACGCAGTATTTT. It translates to CATSDIRTSGIMGHTDTQYF.

This chain links TRBV3-1 (or the pseudogene TRBV3-2) with TRBJ2-7; TRBD2 matches at 10 bases. Trimming took 1 base from V and 4 from J; bases not matched to a gene: 7. Germline loops: CDR1 LGHDT, CDR2 YNNKEL (reference sequence). The CDR3 covers 16 residues. The CDR3 bases are TGTGCCAGCAGCCAAGCCCTAGCGGGAGCAGAGTACGAGCAGTACTTC. Translating it yields CASSQALAGAEYEQYF.

This clone has just one count. This chain links TRBV28 with TRBJ2-7, with D perhaps matching TRBD2 (7 bases). Germline CDR1 and CDR2: MDHEN and SYDVKM. This CDR3 has 16 amino acids. V lost 6 bases to trimming and J lost 0 bases, with 18 bases between them. In DNA form, the CDR3 reads TGTGCCAGCAGAACCGGGGGCGGGGGAAACTCCTACGAGCAGTACTTC. Its translation: CASRTGGGGNSYEQYF.

This chain uses TRBV28 with TRBJ2-7, with 9 bases matching TRBD1. The CDR3 extends over 15 amino acids. The germline V gene has CDR1 MDHEN and CDR2 SYDVKM. The V gene end was trimmed by 4 bases and the J gene end by 1 base; junction bases not matched to a gene: 5. The CDR3 protein is CASSSPTGGSYEQYF. As DNA, the CDR3 is TGTGCCAGCAGTTCCCCGACAGGGGGGTCCTACGAGCAGTACTTC.

J is TRBJ1-2 and V is TRBV6-6; 7 bases match TRBD1. The germline V gene has CDR1 MNHNY and CDR2 SVGAGI (reference sequence). Trimming took 4 bases from V and 6 from J; bases not matched to a gene: 5. The CDR3 covers 13 residues. CDR3 nucleotide sequence: TGTGCCAGCAGTTTCTCACAGGGGAATGGCTACACCTTC. It specifies CASSFSQGNGYTF.

The sample holds a few counts of this clone. The chain links TRBV13 to TRBJ2-1, with D possibly matching TRBD2 (6 bases). V dropped 5 bases and J dropped 2 bases, with 13 bases sitting between them. Germline V gene data show CDR1 as PRHDT and CDR2 as FYEKMQ (reference sequence). This CDR3 has 15 amino acids. The CDR3 loop is CASSPLAPAYNEQFF. The DNA of the CDR3 is TGTGCCAGCAGCCCTCTAGCGCCCGCCTACAATGAGCAGTTCTTC.

The genes are TRBV29-1 and TRBJ2-1; 7 bases are shared with TRBD2. The trim removed 1 base at V and 0 bases at J, leaving 15 bases unmatched. CDR1 and CDR2 (germline): SQVTM, ANQGSEA. The CDR3 consists of 19 residues. The CDR3 region is CSVEVAAILASHSYNEQFF. In DNA form, the CDR3 reads TGCAGCGTTGAAGTGGCGGCCATACTAGCGAGCCACTCCTACAATGAGCAGTTCTTC.

This chain connects TRBV3-1 (or the pseudogene TRBV3-2) to TRBJ2-5, with 11 bases aligning to TRBD2. V shed 1 base and J 3 bases; nucleotides not matched to a gene: 4. The length of the CDR3 is 16 residues. Germline V gene data show CDR1 as LGHDT and CDR2 as YNNKEL (reference sequence). CDR3 nucleotide sequence: TGTGCCAGCAGCCAAGGACTAGCGGGATTGAAAGAGACCCAGTACTTC. As protein: CASSQGLAGLKETQYF.

V gene TRBV5-6 combines with J gene TRBJ2-1; 7 nucleotides align to TRBD2. This CDR3 comprises 14 residues. The V gene's germline CDR1 is SGHDT and CDR2 YYEEEE. After removal of 1 base from V and 6 bases from J, the junction contained 4 bases not matched to a gene. CDR3 in amino acids: CASSLSGTANEQFF. The CDR3 DNA sequence: TGTGCCAGCAGCTTGAGCGGGACTGCCAATGAGCAGTTCTTC. Looking up the rest from reference TRBV5-6 and TRBJ2-1 gives the full variable domain: DAGVTQSPTHLIKTRGQQVTLRCSPKSGHDTVSWYQQALGQGPQFIFQYYEEEERQRGNFPDRFSGHQFPNYSSELNVNALLLGDSALYLCASSLSGTANEQFFGPGTRLTVL.

The sample holds one count of this clone. The chain links TRBV28 to TRBJ1-3, with TRBD1 matching 7 bases. Germline-derived CDR1 and CDR2 are MDHEN and SYDVKM. Losses at the gene ends were 6 bases for V and 2 bases for J; bases not matched to a gene: 7. The CDR3 covers 15 residues. CDR3 sequence (DNA): TGTGCCAGCAGCCTCCAGGGGGGCGCTGGAAACACCATATATTTT. Its translation: CASSLQGGAGNTIYF.

In DNA form, the CDR3 reads TGCGCCAGCAGCCCGGGACAATCGAACACTGAAGCTTTCTTT. As protein: CASSPGQSNTEAFF. The rearrangement uses TRBV5-1 and TRBJ1-1; perhaps TRBD1 as D (6 bases). CDR3 length: 14 amino acids. The ends were cut back, 4 bases at V and 1 base at J, with 11 bases in the middle. Per germline, CDR1 SGHRS and CDR2 YFSETQ.

This clone has only one observation. This rearrangement joins TRBV29-1 to TRBJ1-2; possibly TRBD1 for D (6 bases). Between the trimmed V and J ends, which lost 6 bases and 0 bases, there was a span of 11 bases. Germline-derived CDR1 and CDR2 are SQVTM and ANQGSEA. This CDR3 contains 13 residues. CDR3 amino acids: CSVTTGSNYGYTF. The CDR3 nucleotides read TGCAGCGTCACGACAGGCTCTAACTATGGCTACACCTTC.

The rearrangement uses TRBV7-9 and TRBJ1-4; D is possibly TRBD1 (5 bases). From germline, CDR1 is SEHNR and CDR2 FQNEAQ (reference sequence). Trimming took 5 bases from V and 7 from J, leaving 14 bases between them. This CDR3 has 14 amino acids. Here the CDR3 reads CASSSGTLGEKLFF. The DNA for the CDR3 is TGTGCCAGCAGCAGCGGGACCCTTGGTGAAAAACTGTTTTTT.

The V call is TRBV2, the J call TRBJ2-7; TRBD1 matches 7 bases. Per germline, CDR1 SNHLY and CDR2 FYNNEI. The ends lost 0 bases at V and 13 bases at J; junction bases unmatched: 9. The CDR3 contains 13 residues. The CDR3 DNA follows: TGTGCCAGCAGTGAAGCGCCGGTAGGACAGGACTACTTC. Its translation: CASSEAPVGQDYF.

V and J are TRBV4-3 and TRBJ2-7; TRBD1 matches 9 bases. Unmatched junction bases numbered 7, after V lost 5 bases and J lost 2 bases. The CDR3 sequence is 15 residues long. CDR1 and CDR2 from the germline V gene are LGHNA and YSLEER. The CDR3 coding sequence is TGCGCCAGCAGCATTGCCGGGACAGGGACCTACGAGCAGTACTTC. Translated: CASSIAGTGTYEQYF.

V is TRBV4-1 and J is TRBJ1-6; weak D call: TRBD1 (5 bases). V was pared by 1 base and J by 5 bases, with 6 bases between. The germline CDR1 and CDR2 sequences are MGHRA and YSYEKL. The CDR3 loop spans 14 amino acids. The CDR3 sequence: CASSQARDNSPLHF. The DNA for the CDR3 is TGCGCCAGCAGCCAAGCCAGGGATAATTCACCCCTCCACTTT.

This clone was observed a single time. This chain uses TRBV5-6 with TRBJ2-7, with D tentatively TRBD2 (6 bases). This CDR3 region has 15 residues. V lost 4 bases and J 4 bases, leaving 18 bases between the germline ends. The germline V gene encodes CDR1 SGHDT and CDR2 YYEEEE. The CDR3: CASSRPGLQKYEQYF. CDR3 coding DNA: TGTGCCAGCAGCCGACCGGGACTCCAGAAATACGAGCAGTACTTC.

The chain uses TRBV2 and TRBJ2-5, with D possibly being TRBD1 (6 bases). There are 14 residues in the CDR3. CDR1 and CDR2 (germline): SNHLY, FYNNEI. With 6 bases removed from V and 5 bases from J, the gap between germline ends came to 16 bases. The CDR3, as DNA: TGTGCCAGCAGAACCCCAGGGGTGGGGGAGACCCAGTACTTC. This sequence encodes CASRTPGVGETQYF.

This chain uses TRBV5-1 with TRBJ2-5, with 8 bases aligning to TRBD1. With 8 bases clipped from V and 2 bases from J, the junction kept 8 bases outside the gene matches. The CDR3 extends over 14 amino acids. In germline, CDR1 is SGHRS, CDR2 YFSETQ. The CDR3 region has the DNA TGCGCCAGTCAAGTGGGGACAGGACAAGAGACCCAGTACTTC. This translates into CASQVGTGQETQYF.

The chain combines TRBV28 with TRBJ2-5; maybe TRBD2 (5 bases). V lost 4 bases and J lost 2, with 8 bases in between. In germline, CDR1 is MDHEN, CDR2 SYDVKM. There are 13 residues in the CDR3. The CDR3 loop reads CASSSDSQETQYF. The CDR3 region has the DNA TGTGCCAGCAGTTCGGACTCGCAAGAGACCCAGTACTTC.

The chain employs TRBV18 and TRBJ2-3, with 10 bases that match TRBD1. CDR3 size: 17 residues. Germline values: CDR1 KGHSH, CDR2 LQKENI. J gave up 0 bases and V 4 bases, and 7 bases lay outside the gene matches. CDR3 loop: CASSRPGQGTSTDTQYF. The CDR3 DNA is TGTGCCAGCTCACGACCGGGACAGGGGACTAGCACAGATACGCAGTATTTT.

V gene TRBV18 combines with J gene TRBJ2-1, with D unclear. Germline V gene lookup returns CDR1 KGHSH and CDR2 LQKENI. CDR3 size: 13 residues. Between the trimmed V and J ends, which lost 0 bases and 9 bases, there was a span of 9 bases. Written as DNA, the CDR3 is TGTGCCAGCTCACCACCGCTAGTTACTGAGCAGTTCTTC. As protein: CASSPPLVTEQFF.

The chain is built from TRBV5-1 and TRBJ2-1; 8 bases are a match to TRBD1. The V and J ends lost 4 bases and 2 bases, in that order; junction bases with no gene match: 2. The CDR3 is 14 residues long. Germline V gene data show CDR1 as SGHRS and CDR2 as YFSETQ. The CDR3 region has the DNA TGCGCCAGCAGCGAACAGGGGGCCTACAATGAGCAGTTCTTC. This codes for CASSEQGAYNEQFF. Combining the CDR3 with reference TRBV5-1 and TRBJ2-1 gives the whole variable domain KAGVTQTPRYLIKTRGQQVTLSCSPISGHRSVSWYQQTPGQGLQFLFEYFSETQRNKGNFPGRFSGRQFSNSRSEMNVSTLELGDSALYLCASSEQGAYNEQFFGPGTRLTVL.

The chain employs TRBV19 and TRBJ2-1, with D perhaps matching TRBD1 (5 bases). Trimming pared 5 bases from V and 6 bases from J, leaving 23 bases between. The CDR3 is made up of 17 amino acids. Germline CDR1 reads LNHDA; CDR2 reads SQIVND (reference sequence). The CDR3 bases are TGTGCCAGTAGTCTGGGGCGGCCGACCCCCTCGGGCAATGAGCAGTTCTTC. The encoded protein is CASSLGRPTPSGNEQFF.

This chain joins TRBV12-3 or TRBV12-4 and TRBJ2-1, with D unresolved. The CDR3 covers 12 residues. V lost 6 bases and J lost 5, with 8 bases in between. The CDR3 nucleotides read TGTGCCAGCAGCCAGATTAACAATGAGCAGTTCTTC. Amino acids: CASSQINNEQFF.